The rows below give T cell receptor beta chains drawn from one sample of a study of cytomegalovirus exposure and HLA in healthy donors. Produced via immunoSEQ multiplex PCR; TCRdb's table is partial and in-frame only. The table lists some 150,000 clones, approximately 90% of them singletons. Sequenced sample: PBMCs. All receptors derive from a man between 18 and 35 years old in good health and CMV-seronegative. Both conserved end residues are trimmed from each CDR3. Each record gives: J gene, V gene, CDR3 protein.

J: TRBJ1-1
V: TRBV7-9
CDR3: ASSLAGTGEAF

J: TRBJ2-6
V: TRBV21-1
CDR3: ASSKDDAGLICGANVLT

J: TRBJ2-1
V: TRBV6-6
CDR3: ASRETGGDNEQF

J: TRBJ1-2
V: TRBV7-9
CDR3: ASSLSGGDYGYT

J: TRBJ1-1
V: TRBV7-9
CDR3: ASSVDIRALMNTEAF

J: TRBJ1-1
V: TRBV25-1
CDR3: ASSEVGTGGLMNTEAF

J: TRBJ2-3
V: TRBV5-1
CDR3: ASSRTGDTDTQY

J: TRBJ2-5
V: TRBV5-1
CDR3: ASSFGEETQY

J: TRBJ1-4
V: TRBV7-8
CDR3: ASSGRGVLNEKLF

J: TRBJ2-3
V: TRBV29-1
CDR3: SVATQVADTQY

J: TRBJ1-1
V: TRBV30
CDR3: AWNGDRGVRTEAF

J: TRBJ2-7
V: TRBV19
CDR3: ASRETGRSYEQY

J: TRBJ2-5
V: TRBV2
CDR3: ASVQGETQY

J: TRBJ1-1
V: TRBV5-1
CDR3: ASSPDWTRLNTEAF

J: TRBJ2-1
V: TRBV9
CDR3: ASSVTGLAGGSYNEQF

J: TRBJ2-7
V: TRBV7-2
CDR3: ASSLVTGDEQY

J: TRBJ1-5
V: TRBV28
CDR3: ASSLSAGVDQPQH

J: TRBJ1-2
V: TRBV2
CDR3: ASRRDRGLIDYGYT

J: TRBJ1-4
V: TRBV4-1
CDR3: ASSQGRGLF

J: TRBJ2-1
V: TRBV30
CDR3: AWSVLGPEQF

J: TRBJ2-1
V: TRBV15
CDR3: ATRVGAYNEQF

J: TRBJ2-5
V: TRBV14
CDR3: ASSQEEAGVLGQETQY

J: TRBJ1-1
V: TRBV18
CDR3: ASSPRPADTEAF

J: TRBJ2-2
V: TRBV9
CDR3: ASSPRVGKERTGELF

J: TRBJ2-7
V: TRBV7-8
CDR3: ASSRQGRSYEQY

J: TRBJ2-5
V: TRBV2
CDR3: ASRPRVETQY

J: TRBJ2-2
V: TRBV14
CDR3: ASSQNSNTGELF

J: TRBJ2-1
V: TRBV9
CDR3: ASSPQAQGNGNEQF

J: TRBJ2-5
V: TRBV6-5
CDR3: ASSQTTGYQETQY

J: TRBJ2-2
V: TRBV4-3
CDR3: ASSQGGHAWNTGELF

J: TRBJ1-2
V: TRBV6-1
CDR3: ASTGGADYT

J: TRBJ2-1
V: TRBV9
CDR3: AGSTGPTNNEQF

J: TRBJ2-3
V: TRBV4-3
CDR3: ASSQEAPVGGSEADTQY

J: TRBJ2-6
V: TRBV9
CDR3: ASSVHPSGRVPSGANVLT

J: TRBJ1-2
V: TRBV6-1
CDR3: ASSGMGRYDGYT

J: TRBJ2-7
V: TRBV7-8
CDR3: ASSSRTGSYEQY

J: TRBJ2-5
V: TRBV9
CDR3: ASSPIAGAQETQY

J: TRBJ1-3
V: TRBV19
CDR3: ASRLDRNSGNTIY

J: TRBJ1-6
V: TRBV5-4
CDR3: ASSLDSIDSPLH

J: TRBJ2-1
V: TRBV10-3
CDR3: ATYFGNEQF

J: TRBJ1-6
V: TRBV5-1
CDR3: ASSQGQENSPLH

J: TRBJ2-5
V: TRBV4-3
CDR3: ASSAGTAQETQY